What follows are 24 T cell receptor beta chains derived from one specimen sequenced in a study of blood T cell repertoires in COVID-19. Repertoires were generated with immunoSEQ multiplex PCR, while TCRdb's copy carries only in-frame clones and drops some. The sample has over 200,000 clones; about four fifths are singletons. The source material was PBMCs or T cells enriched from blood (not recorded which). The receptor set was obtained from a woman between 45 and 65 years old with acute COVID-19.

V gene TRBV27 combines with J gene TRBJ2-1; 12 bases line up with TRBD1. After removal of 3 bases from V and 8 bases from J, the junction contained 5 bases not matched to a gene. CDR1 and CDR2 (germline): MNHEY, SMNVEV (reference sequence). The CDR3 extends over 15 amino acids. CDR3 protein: CASSFPGTGGDEQFF. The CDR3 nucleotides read TGTGCCAGCAGTTTCCCCGGGACAGGGGGCGATGAGCAGTTCTTC.

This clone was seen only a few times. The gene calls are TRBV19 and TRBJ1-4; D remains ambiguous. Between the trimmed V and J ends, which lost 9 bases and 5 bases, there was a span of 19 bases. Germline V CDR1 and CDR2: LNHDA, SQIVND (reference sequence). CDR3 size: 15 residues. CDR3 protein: CASGSGVGGNEKLFF. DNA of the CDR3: TGTGCCAGCGGCTCTGGGGTTGGAGGGAATGAAAAACTGTTTTTT.

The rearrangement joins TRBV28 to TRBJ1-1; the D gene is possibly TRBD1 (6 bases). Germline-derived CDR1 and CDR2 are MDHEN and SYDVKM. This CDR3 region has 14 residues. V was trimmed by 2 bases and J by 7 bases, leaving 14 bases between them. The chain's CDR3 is CASSLGGQKVEAFF. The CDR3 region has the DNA TGTGCCAGCAGTTTAGGTGGACAGAAAGTTGAAGCTTTCTTT.

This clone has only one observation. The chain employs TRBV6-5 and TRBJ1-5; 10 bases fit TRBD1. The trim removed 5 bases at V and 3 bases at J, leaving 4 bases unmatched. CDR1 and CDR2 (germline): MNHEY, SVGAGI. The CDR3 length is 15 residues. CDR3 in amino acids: CASSRQGAPNQPQHF. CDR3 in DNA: TGTGCCAGCAGTCGACAGGGGGCGCCCAATCAGCCCCAGCATTTT.

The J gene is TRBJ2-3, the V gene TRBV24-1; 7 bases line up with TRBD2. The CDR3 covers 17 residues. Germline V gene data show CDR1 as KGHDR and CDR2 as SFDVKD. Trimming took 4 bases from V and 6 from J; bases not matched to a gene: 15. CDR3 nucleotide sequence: TGTGCCACCAGTGAATTTCGCCGGGGGGAGGGACGGGATACGCAGTATTTT. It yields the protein CATSEFRRGEGRDTQYF.

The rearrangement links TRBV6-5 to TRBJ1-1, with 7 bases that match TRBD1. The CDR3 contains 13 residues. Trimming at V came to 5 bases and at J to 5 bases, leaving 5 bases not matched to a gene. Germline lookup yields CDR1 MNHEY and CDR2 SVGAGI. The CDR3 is CASSRQGLTEAFF. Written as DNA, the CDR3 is TGTGCCAGCAGTAGACAGGGTTTGACTGAAGCTTTCTTT.

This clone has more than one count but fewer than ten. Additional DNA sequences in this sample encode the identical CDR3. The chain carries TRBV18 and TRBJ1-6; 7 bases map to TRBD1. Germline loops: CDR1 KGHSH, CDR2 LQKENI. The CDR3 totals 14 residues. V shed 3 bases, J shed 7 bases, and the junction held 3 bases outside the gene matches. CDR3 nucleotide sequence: TGTGCCAGCTCACCGGACAGGAAAAATTCACCCCTCCACTTT. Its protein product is CASSPDRKNSPLHF.

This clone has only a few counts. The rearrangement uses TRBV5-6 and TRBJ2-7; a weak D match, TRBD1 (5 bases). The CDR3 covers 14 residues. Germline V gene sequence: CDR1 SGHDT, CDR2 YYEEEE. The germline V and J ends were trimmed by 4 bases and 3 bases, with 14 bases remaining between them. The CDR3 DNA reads TGTGCCAGCAGCCGACGGCAGGGAAACTACGAGCAGTACTTC. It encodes CASSRRQGNYEQYF.

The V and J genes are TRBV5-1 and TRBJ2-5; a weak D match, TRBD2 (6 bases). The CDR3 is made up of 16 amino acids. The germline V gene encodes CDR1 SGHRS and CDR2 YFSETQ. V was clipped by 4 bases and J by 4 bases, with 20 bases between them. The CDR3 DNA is TGCGCCAGCAGCGCTGGAGGGGACCCCGCCCGAGAGACCCAGTACTTC. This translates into CASSAGGDPARETQYF.

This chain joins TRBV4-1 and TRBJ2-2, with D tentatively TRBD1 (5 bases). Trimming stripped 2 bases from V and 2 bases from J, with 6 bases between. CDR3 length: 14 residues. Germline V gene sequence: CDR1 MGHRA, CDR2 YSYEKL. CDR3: CASSQQGNTGELFF. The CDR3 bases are TGCGCCAGCAGCCAACAGGGAAACACCGGGGAGCTGTTTTTT.

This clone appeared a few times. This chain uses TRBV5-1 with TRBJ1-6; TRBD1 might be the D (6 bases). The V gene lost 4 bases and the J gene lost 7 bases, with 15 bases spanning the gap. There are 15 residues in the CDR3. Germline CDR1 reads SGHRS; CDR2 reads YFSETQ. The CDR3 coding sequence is TGCGCCAGCAGCCTACTCGGACAGCAGAATTCACCCCTCCACTTT. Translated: CASSLLGQQNSPLHF.

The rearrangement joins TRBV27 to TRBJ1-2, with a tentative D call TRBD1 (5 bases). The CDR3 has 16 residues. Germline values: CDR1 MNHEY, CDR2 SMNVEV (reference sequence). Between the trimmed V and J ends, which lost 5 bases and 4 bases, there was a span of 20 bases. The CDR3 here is CASSPIGTKRSYGYTF. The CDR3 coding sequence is TGTGCCAGCAGTCCGATAGGGACTAAACGCTCCTATGGCTACACCTTC.

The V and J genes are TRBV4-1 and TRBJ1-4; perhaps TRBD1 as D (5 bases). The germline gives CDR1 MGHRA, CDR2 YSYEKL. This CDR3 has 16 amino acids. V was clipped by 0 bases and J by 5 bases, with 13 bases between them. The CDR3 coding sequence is TGCGCCAGCAGCCAAGATCCGGGTAGGGGAAATGAAAAACTGTTTTTT. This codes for CASSQDPGRGNEKLFF.

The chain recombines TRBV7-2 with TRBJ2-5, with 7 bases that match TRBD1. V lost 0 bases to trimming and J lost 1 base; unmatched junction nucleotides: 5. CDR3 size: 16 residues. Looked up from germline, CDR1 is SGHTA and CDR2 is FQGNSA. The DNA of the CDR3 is TGTGCCAGCAGCTTAGCTCGCAGGGGGATCCAAGAGACCCAGTACTTC. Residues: CASSLARRGIQETQYF.

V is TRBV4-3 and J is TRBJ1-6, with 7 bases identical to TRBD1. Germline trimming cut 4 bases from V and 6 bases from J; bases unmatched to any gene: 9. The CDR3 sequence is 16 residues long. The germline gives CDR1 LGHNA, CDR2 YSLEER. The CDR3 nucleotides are TGCGCCAGCAGCCGGGGGTCGGGACAGCTTAATTCACCCCTCCACTTT. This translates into CASSRGSGQLNSPLHF.

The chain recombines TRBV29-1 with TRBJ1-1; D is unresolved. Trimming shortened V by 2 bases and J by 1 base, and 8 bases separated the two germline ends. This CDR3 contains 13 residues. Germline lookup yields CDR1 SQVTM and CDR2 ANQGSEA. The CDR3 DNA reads TGCAGCGTTGAAACCACTTCGAACACTGAAGCTTTCTTT. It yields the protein CSVETTSNTEAFF.

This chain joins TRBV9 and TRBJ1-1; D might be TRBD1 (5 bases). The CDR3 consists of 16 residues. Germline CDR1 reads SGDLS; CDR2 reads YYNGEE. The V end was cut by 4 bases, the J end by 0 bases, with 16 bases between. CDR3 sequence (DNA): TGTGCCAGCAGCAAAGGGGATTTGGACCTGAACACTGAAGCTTTCTTT. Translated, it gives CASSKGDLDLNTEAFF.

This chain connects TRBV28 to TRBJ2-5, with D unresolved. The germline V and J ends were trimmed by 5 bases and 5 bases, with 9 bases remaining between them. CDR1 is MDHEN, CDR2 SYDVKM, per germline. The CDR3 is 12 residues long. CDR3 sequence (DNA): TGTGCCAGCAGTGCTACCGGGGAGACCCAGTACTTC. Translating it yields CASSATGETQYF. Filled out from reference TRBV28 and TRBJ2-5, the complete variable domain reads DVKVTQSSRYLVKRTGEKVFLECVQDMDHENMFWYRQDPGLGLRLIYFSYDVKMKEKGDIPEGYSVSREKKERFSLILESASTNQTSMYLCASSATGETQYFGPGTRLLVL.

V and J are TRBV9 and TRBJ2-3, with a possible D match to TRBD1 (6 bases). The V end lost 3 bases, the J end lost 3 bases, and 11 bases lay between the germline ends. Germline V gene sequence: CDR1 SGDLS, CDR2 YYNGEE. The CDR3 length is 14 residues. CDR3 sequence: CASSGQVDTDTQYF. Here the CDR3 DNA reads TGTGCCAGCAGCGGACAGGTCGATACAGATACGCAGTATTTT.

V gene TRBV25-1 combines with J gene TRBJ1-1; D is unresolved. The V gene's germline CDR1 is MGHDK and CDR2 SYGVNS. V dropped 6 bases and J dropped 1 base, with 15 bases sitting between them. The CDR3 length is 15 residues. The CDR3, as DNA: TGTGCCAGCAGCGACCCGACGGGAGGGAACACTGAAGCTTTCTTT. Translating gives CASSDPTGGNTEAFF. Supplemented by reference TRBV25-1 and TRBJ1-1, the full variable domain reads EADIYQTPRYLVIGTGKKITLECSQTMGHDKMYWYQQDPGMELHLIHYSYGVNSTEKGDLSSESTVSRIRTEHFPLTLESARPSHTSQYLCASSDPTGGNTEAFFGQGTRLTVV.

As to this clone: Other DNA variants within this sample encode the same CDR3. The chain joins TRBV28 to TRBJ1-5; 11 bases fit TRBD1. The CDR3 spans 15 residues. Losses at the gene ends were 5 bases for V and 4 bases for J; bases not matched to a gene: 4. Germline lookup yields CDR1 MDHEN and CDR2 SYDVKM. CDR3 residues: CASSPGTGGNQPQHF. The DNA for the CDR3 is TGTGCCAGCAGTCCTGGGACAGGGGGTAATCAGCCCCAGCATTTT.

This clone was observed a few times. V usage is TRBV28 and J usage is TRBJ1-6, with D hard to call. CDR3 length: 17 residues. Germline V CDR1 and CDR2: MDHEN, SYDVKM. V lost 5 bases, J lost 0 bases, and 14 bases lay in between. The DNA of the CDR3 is TGTGCCAGCAGTCCGCGGGTGGCGAGCTCCTATAATTCACCCCTCCACTTT. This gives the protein CASSPRVASSYNSPLHF.

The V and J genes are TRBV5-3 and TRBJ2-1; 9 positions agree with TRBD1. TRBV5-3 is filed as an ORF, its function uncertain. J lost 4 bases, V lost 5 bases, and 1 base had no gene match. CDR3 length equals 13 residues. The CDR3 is CARRGTGYNEQFF. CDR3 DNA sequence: TGTGCCAGAAGGGGGACAGGGTACAATGAGCAGTTCTTC.

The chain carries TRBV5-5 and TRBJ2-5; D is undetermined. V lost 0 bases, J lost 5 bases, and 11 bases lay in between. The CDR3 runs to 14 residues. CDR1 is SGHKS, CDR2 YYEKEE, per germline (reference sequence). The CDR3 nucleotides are TGTGCCAGCAGCTTGGGATATAGTTATGAGACCCAGTACTTC. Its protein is CASSLGYSYETQYF.